Below are 17 T cell receptor beta chains sequenced from a single sample in a study of blood T cell repertoires in COVID-19. The repertoire was sequenced with immunoSEQ multiplex PCR; TCRdb's copy has only in-frame clones and lacks some. The sample has 300,000 to 450,000 clones; roughly 90% are singletons. The specimen sequenced was peripheral blood. These receptors originate from a woman in her 30s with COVID-19, enrolled during active disease.

The chain joins TRBV2 to TRBJ2-5, with 12 bases that match TRBD2. Germline values: CDR1 SNHLY, CDR2 FYNNEI. V gave up 2 bases and J gave up 5 bases; unmatched junction bases: 0. This CDR3 comprises 14 residues. CDR3 loop: CASSELAGGETQYF. For the CDR3, the DNA is TGTGCCAGCAGTGAACTAGCGGGAGGGGAGACCCAGTACTTC.

V and J are TRBV5-1 and TRBJ2-3, with a tentative D call TRBD2 (7 bases). Germline lookup yields CDR1 SGHRS and CDR2 YFSETQ. Trimming cost V 7 bases and J 0 bases, with 18 bases left between them. There are 16 residues in the CDR3. CDR3 amino acids: CASGGGQGLSTDTQYF. The CDR3 region has the DNA TGCGCCAGCGGGGGGGGGCAGGGACTCAGCACAGATACGCAGTATTTT.

The chain employs TRBV28 and TRBJ1-2; 7 positions match TRBD1. Germline trimming cut 2 bases from V and 7 bases from J; bases unmatched to any gene: 1. CDR1 is MDHEN and CDR2 is SYDVKM in the germline V gene. This CDR3 is 12 amino acids long. CDR3 sequence reads: CASSLTGVGYTF. CDR3 sequence (DNA): TGTGCCAGCAGTTTAACAGGGGTTGGCTACACCTTC.

The J gene is TRBJ1-1, the V gene TRBV7-2, with no clear D. CDR3 length equals 16 residues. V was clipped by 1 base and J by 0 bases, with 12 bases between them. Germline CDR1 and CDR2: SGHTA and FQGNSA. The CDR3 region is CASSLGSTEMNTEAFF. The CDR3 DNA sequence: TGTGCCAGCAGCTTAGGCTCAACAGAGATGAACACTGAAGCTTTCTTT.

The CDR3 nucleotides read TGTGCCAGCAGCTTGGATCAGGAATATGGCTACACCTTC. It codes for CASSLDQEYGYTF. J is TRBJ1-2 and V is TRBV5-4, with D hard to call. CDR3 size: 13 residues. Trimming cost V 0 bases and J 5 bases, with 8 bases left between them. The germline V gene has CDR1 SGHNT and CDR2 YYREEE (reference sequence).

This clone appeared many times. V and J are TRBV7-9 and TRBJ1-1, with unresolved D. The CDR3 spans 16 residues. Trimming shortened V by 0 bases and J by 3 bases, and 14 bases separated the two germline ends. CDR1 and CDR2 (germline): SEHNR, FQNEAQ (reference sequence). The CDR3 sequence: CASSLARRVKDTEAFF. In DNA, the CDR3 is TGTGCCAGCAGCTTAGCGAGGCGGGTAAAGGACACTGAAGCTTTCTTT. The full variable domain, in which reference TRBV7-9 and TRBJ1-1 provide the parts outside the CDR3, is DTGVSQNPRHKITKRGQNVTFRCDPISEHNRLYWYRQTLGQGPEFLTYFQNEAQLEKSRLLSDRFSAERPKGSFSTLEIQRTEQGDSAMYLCASSLARRVKDTEAFFGQGTRLTVV.

This clone was counted a single time. The chain couples TRBV5-1 to TRBJ2-5; 9 positions match TRBD1. The CDR3 is 19 amino acids. Germline lookup yields CDR1 SGHRS and CDR2 YFSETQ. The trim removed 4 bases at V and 1 base at J, leaving 17 bases unmatched. CDR3: CASSLIPQGASGSQETQYF. For the CDR3, the DNA is TGCGCCAGCAGCCTGATCCCACAGGGGGCGTCTGGTTCCCAAGAGACCCAGTACTTC.

The CDR3 sequence is CASSTTWSGGPSTDTQYF. CDR3 nucleotide sequence: TGTGCCAGCAGCACCACCTGGTCGGGGGGGCCCAGCACAGATACGCAGTATTTT. The rearrangement links TRBV7-9 to TRBJ2-3, with TRBD2 matching over 8 bases. The CDR3 spans 18 residues. CDR1 is SEHNR, CDR2 FQNEAQ, per germline (reference sequence). Losses at the gene ends were 5 bases for V and 0 bases for J; bases not matched to a gene: 13.

The chain uses TRBV6-2 or TRBV6-3 and TRBJ1-2; TRBD1 is a possible D gene (6 bases). Trimming stripped 5 bases from V and 7 bases from J, with 14 bases between. The CDR3 consists of 13 residues. The germline CDR1 and CDR2 sequences are MNHEY and SVGEGT. CDR3: CASSHGRGSGYTF. CDR3 coding DNA: TGTGCCAGCAGTCACGGCAGGGGATCTGGCTACACCTTC.

The CDR3 spells CASSERGGPPYNEQFF. Written as DNA, the CDR3 is TGTGCCAGCAGTGAGCGGGGGGGGCCCCCCTACAATGAGCAGTTCTTC. The V gene is TRBV2, the J gene TRBJ2-1; 9 bases align to TRBD2. This CDR3 region has 16 residues. Germline V gene sequence: CDR1 SNHLY, CDR2 FYNNEI. Unmatched junction bases numbered 5, after V lost 3 bases and J lost 2 bases. Complete variable domain (other parts from reference TRBV2 and TRBJ2-1): EPEVTQTPSHQVTQMGQEVILRCVPISNHLYFYWYRQILGQKVEFLVSFYNNEISEKSEIFDDQFSVERPDGSNFTLKIRSTKLEDSAMYFCASSERGGPPYNEQFFGPGTRLTVL.

The V call is TRBV4-3, the J call TRBJ1-4; maybe TRBD1 (5 bases). CDR3 length equals 15 residues. Germline V CDR1 and CDR2: LGHNA, YSLEER. V was trimmed by 6 bases and J by 0 bases, leaving 11 bases between them. Here the CDR3 DNA reads TGCGCCAGCAGTTGGGGGGACGCAACTAATGAAAAACTGTTTTTT. It specifies CASSWGDATNEKLFF.

The rearrangement links TRBV19 to TRBJ1-1, with D unresolved. The germline V gene has CDR1 LNHDA and CDR2 SQIVND (reference sequence). V was shortened by 4 bases and J by 4 bases, with 10 bases between the two germline ends. The CDR3 contains 13 residues. The CDR3 protein is CASSTNTGTEAFF. The DNA of the CDR3 is TGTGCCAGTAGTACCAACACGGGCACTGAAGCTTTCTTT.

The rearrangement joins TRBV7-2 to TRBJ2-1, with TRBD2 identical over 11 bases. Germline CDR1 reads SGHTA; CDR2 reads FQGNSA. V was pared by 4 bases and J by 8 bases, with 10 bases of the junction left unmatched. This CDR3 has 16 residues. The CDR3 here is CASSSGTSGSRDEQFF. DNA for the CDR3: TGTGCCAGCAGCTCGGGAACTAGCGGGAGCCGGGATGAGCAGTTCTTC.

The V gene is TRBV11-2, the J gene TRBJ2-7, with 8 nucleotides matching TRBD1. The V and J ends lost 5 bases and 3 bases, in that order; junction bases with no gene match: 21. This CDR3 has 19 amino acids. Germline V gives CDR1 SGHAT, CDR2 FQNNGV. The CDR3 loop is CASSPQDRVGRKPLYEQYF. In nucleotides, the CDR3 is TGTGCCAGCAGCCCACAGGACAGGGTGGGTCGGAAGCCTCTCTACGAGCAGTACTTC.

The CDR3 coding sequence is TGTGCCAGCAACGGACTAGCGGGGGATTCGGAGGAGCAGTTCTTC. It specifies CASNGLAGDSEEQFF. This chain connects TRBV2 to TRBJ2-1, with TRBD2 identical over 13 bases. The V gene end was trimmed by 7 bases and the J gene end by 10 bases; junction bases not matched to a gene: 10. This CDR3 has 15 amino acids. Germline values: CDR1 SNHLY, CDR2 FYNNEI. The full variable domain, in which reference TRBV2 and TRBJ2-1 provide the parts outside the CDR3, is EPEVTQTPSHQVTQMGQEVILRCVPISNHLYFYWYRQILGQKVEFLVSFYNNEISEKSEIFDDQFSVERPDGSNFTLKIRSTKLEDSAMYFCASNGLAGDSEEQFFGPGTRLTVL.

The V and J genes are TRBV4-2 and TRBJ2-1; TRBD1 is a possible D gene (6 bases). The ends were cut back, 11 bases at V and 5 bases at J, with 22 bases in the middle. Germline loops: CDR1 LGHNA, CDR2 YNFKEQ. The CDR3 loop spans 15 amino acids. The CDR3 loop is CAVSRVADRNNEQFF. In DNA form, the CDR3 reads TGTGCCGTCAGCCGGGTGGCGGACAGAAACAATGAGCAGTTCTTC.

This chain joins TRBV2 and TRBJ1-1, with 7 bases that match TRBD1. J lost 1 base, V lost 4 bases, and 6 bases had no gene match. Germline V gene sequence: CDR1 SNHLY, CDR2 FYNNEI. The CDR3 spans 15 residues. The CDR3 bases are TGTGCCAGCAGTGTCTACAGGGGTGGGAACACTGAAGCTTTCTTT. Residues: CASSVYRGGNTEAFF.